What follows describes a single T cell receptor (beta chain). There are 11 residues in the CDR3. The V gene lost 5 bases and the J gene lost 7 bases, with 9 bases spanning the gap. Germline CDR1 MNHNS, CDR2 SASEGT. PCR amplification relied on 60 Vbeta primers (plus 13 Jbeta primers). Profiled with immunoSEQ multiplex PCR; TCRdb holds only in-frame clones, not every one. The sample comprises approximately 180,000 clones, around nine tenths of which are singletons, and 1.5% to 2% rests with the top ten. The source of the sample is a study of cytomegalovirus exposure and HLA in healthy donors. The specimen was PBMCs. The rearrangement uses TRBV6-1 and TRBJ2-7, with D possibly being TRBD2 (5 bases). The clonotype was recovered from a woman under 30 in good health and CMV-seronegative. The DNA for the CDR3 is TGTGCCAGCAGTCCGCCGGGAGAGCAGTACTTC. Encoded protein: CASSPPGEQYF.